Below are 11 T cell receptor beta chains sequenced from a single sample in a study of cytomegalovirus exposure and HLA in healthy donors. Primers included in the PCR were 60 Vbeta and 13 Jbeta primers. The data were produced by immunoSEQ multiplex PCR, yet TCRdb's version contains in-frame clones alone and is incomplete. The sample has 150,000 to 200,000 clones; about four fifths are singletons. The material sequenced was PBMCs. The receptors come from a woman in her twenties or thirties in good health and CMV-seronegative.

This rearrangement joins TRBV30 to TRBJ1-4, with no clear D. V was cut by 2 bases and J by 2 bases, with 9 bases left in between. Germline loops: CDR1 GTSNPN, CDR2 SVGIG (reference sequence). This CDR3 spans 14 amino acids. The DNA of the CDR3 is TGTGCCTGGAGTCCTAGGAGGACTAATGAAAAACTGTTTTTT. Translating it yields CAWSPRRTNEKLFF. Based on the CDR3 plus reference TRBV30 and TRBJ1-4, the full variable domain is SQTIHQWPATLVQPVGSPLSLECTVEGTSNPNLYWYRQAAGRGLQLLFYSVGIGQISSEVPQNLSASRPQDRQFILSSKKLLLSDSGFYLCAWSPRRTNEKLFFGSGTQLSVL.

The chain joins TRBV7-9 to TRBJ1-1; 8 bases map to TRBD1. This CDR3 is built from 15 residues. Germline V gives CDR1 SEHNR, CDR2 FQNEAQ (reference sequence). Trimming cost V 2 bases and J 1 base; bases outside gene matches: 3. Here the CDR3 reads CASSLTGQGNTEAFF. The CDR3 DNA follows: TGTGCCAGCAGCTTAACCGGACAGGGGAACACTGAAGCTTTCTTT.

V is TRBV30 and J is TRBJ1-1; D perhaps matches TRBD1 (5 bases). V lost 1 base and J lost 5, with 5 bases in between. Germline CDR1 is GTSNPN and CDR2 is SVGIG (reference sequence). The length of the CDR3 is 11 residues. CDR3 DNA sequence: TGTGCCTGGAGTGACAGGACTGAAGCTTTCTTT. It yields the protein CAWSDRTEAFF.

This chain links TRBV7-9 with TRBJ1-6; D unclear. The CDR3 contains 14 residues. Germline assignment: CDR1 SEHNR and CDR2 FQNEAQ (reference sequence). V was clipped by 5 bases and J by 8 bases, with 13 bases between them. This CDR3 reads CASSLSSADSPLHF. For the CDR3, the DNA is TGTGCCAGCAGCCTTTCGAGTGCGGATTCACCCCTCCACTTT. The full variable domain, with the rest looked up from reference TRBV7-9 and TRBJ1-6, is DTGVSQNPRHKITKRGQNVTFRCDPISEHNRLYWYRQTLGQGPEFLTYFQNEAQLEKSRLLSDRFSAERPKGSFSTLEIQRTEQGDSAMYLCASSLSSADSPLHFGNGTRLTVT.

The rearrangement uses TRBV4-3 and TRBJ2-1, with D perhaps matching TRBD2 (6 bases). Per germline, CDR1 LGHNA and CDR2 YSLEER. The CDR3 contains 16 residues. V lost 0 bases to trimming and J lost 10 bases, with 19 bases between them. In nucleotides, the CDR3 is TGCGCCAGCAGCCAAGAGACCCATCAAGCGGGCGACGAGCAGTTCTTC. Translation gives CASSQETHQAGDEQFF.

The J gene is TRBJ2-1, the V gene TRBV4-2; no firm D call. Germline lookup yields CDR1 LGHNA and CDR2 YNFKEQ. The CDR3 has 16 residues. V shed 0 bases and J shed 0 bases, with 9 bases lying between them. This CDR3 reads CASSQERVSSYNEQFF. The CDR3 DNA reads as TGTGCCAGCAGCCAAGAACGGGTCAGCTCCTACAATGAGCAGTTCTTC.

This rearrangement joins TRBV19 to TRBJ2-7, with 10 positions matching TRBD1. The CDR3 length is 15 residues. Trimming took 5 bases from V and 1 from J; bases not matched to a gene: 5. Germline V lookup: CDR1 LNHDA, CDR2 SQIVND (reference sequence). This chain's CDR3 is CASSEPGQGSYEQYF. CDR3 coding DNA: TGTGCCAGTAGTGAGCCGGGACAGGGGTCCTACGAGCAGTACTTC.

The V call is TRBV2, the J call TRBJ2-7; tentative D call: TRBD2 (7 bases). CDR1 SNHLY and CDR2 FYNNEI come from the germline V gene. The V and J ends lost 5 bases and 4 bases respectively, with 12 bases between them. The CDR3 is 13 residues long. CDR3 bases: TGTGCCAGCAGTAGGGGGGGTTTTTACGAGCAGTACTTC. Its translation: CASSRGGFYEQYF.

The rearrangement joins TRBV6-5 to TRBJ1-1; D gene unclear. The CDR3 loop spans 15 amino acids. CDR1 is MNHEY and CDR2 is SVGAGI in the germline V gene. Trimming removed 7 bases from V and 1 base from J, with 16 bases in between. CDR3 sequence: CASTPAAGGNTEAFF. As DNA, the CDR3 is TGTGCCAGCACCCCTGCTGCGGGCGGGAACACTGAAGCTTTCTTT.

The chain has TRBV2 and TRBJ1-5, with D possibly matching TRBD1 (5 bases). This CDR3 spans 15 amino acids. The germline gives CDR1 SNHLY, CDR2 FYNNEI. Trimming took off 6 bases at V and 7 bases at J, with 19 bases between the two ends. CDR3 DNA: TGTGCCAGCAGCCGGATGGGGGGGACTGGGCAGCCCCAGCATTTT. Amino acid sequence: CASSRMGGTGQPQHF.

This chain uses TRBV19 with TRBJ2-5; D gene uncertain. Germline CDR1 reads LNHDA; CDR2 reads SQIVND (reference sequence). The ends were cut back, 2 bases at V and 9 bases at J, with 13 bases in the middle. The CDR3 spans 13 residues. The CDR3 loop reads CASSINGESAQYF. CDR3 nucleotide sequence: TGTGCCAGTAGTATAAATGGCGAAAGCGCCCAGTACTTC.